The source of this T cell receptor beta chain is a study of cytomegalovirus exposure and HLA in healthy donors. Whole-study context: Of some 400 genotyped donors, more than 70% clustered with self-reported Caucasian donors.

A multiplex PCR was run with 60 Vbeta primers and 13 Jbeta primers. Clones were read by immunoSEQ multiplex PCR, and TCRdb kept only the in-frame ones, dropping some. This table has some 170,000 clones, around 81% appearing once. CDR1 is SGHNT, CDR2 YENEEA, per germline. Trimming stripped 2 bases from V and 0 bases from J, with 20 bases between. This CDR3 is 19 amino acids long. The TCR sequence derives from a woman aged 45-65 years in good health and CMV-seronegative. The sequenced sample consisted of PBMCs. The chain carries TRBV11-3 and TRBJ1-5; D may be TRBD1 (5 bases). CDR3 protein: CASSLRRGKKSYSNQPQHF. The CDR3 coding sequence is TGTGCCAGCAGCTTACGGAGGGGCAAGAAAAGTTATAGCAATCAGCCCCAGCATTTT.